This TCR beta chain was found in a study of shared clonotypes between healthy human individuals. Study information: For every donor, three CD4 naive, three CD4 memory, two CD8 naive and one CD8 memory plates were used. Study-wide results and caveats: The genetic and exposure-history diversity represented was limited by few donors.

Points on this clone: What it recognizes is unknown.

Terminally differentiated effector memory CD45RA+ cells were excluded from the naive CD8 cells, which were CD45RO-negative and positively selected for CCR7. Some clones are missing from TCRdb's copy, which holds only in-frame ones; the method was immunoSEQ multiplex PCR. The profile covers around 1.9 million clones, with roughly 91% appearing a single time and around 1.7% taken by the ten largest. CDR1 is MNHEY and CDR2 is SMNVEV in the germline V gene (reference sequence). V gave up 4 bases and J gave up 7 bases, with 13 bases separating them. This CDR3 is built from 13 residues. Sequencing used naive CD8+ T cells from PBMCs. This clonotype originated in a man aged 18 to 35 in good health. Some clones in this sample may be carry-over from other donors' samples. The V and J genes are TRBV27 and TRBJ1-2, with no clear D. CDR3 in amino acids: CASSSSTAGGYTF. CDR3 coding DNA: TGTGCCAGCAGTTCATCTACGGCAGGTGGCTACACCTTC.